The clone carrying this TCR beta chain came up a few times. Its matching antigen is unknown. The sample belongs to a study of response to subunit inactivated influenza vaccine. Study-level findings and limits: The authors suggested that every seasonal influenza vaccination recruits few new T cells.

The CDR3 is 15 residues long. Germline loops: CDR1 MNHNS, CDR2 SASEGT. Trimming cost V 6 bases and J 1 base, with 10 bases left between them. Via MiXCR, TCRdb re-called the RT-PCR reads, giving one row per CDR3 protein. The profile shows about 540,000 distinct CDR3 sequences, about 15% of them singletons. This chain connects TRBV6-1 to TRBJ2-6; no clear D gene. The source is a man in his fifties who received an inactivated influenza vaccine. The input for sequencing was PBMCs from blood, taken approximately 12 days after vaccination. The CDR3 region has the DNA TGTGCCAGCAGCCTCCGGGTTTCTGGGGCCAACGTCCTGACTTTC. Translating gives CASSLRVSGANVLTF.